The text below deals with one T cell receptor (beta chain). Its antigen is still unknown. The entry originates in a study of cytomegalovirus exposure and HLA in healthy donors. The PCR employed 60 Vbeta primers together with 13 Jbeta primers. Libraries were prepared by immunoSEQ multiplex PCR; TCRdb keeps only in-frame clonotypes and omits some of them. This repertoire shows about 120,000 clones, 80% found once; its top ten account for more than 7%. Study-level findings and limits: The availability of immune exposure information extended only to CMV serostatus. The listing of roughly 160 TCR beta chains classed them as cytomegalovirus-associated.

Sequencing was done on a sample of PBMCs. The sequence was obtained from a female donor in good health and CMV-seropositive.

The CDR3 loop reads CASSDYQDTEAFF. The CDR3 DNA reads as TGTGCCAGCAGCGATTATCAGGACACTGAAGCTTTCTTT. J is TRBJ1-1 and V is TRBV9, with D uncertain. The CDR3 sequence is 13 residues long. Per the germline V gene, CDR1 is SGDLS and CDR2 is YYNGEE. V dropped 3 bases and J dropped 3 bases, with 9 bases sitting between them. The full variable domain, in which reference TRBV9 and TRBJ1-1 provide the parts outside the CDR3, is DSGVTQTPKHLITATGQRVTLRCSPRSGDLSVYWYQQSLDQGLQFLIQYYNGEERAKGNILERFSAQQFPDLHSELNLSSLELGDSALYFCASSDYQDTEAFFGQGTRLTVV.